Following are 14 T cell receptor beta chains from one sample sequenced in a study of T cell changes during pregnancy in multiple sclerosis (dated by TCRdb to about 2019). The method behind the library was the immunoSEQ multiplex PCR assay. TCRdb re-hosts the immuneACCESS table, in-frame sequences only. Its copies lack some clones; in the studies checked, an unresolved V gene accounts for under half of them, and the cause for the rest is not known. This sample has 45,000 to 60,000 clones in its table, and approximately 92% of those were observed once. The ten most abundant clones make up approximately 1.1% of the sample. The starting material was peripheral blood, obtained after pregnancy. These receptors were taken from a female donor in good health, enrolled as a control in a pregnancy study.

The chain carries TRBV5-1 and TRBJ2-3; D is possibly TRBD2 (6 bases). Germline-derived CDR1 and CDR2 are SGHRS and YFSETQ. The V gene lost 4 bases and the J gene lost 2 bases, with 14 bases spanning the gap. The CDR3 runs to 15 residues. CDR3 nucleotide sequence: TGCGCCAGCAGCGGCCGATGGGGGGACACAGATACGCAGTATTTT. Its protein is CASSGRWGDTDTQYF.

The chain couples TRBV25-1 to TRBJ2-7; D perhaps matches TRBD1 (6 bases). The CDR3 has 14 residues. Trimming cost V 4 bases and J 1 base, with 11 bases left between them. CDR1 MGHDK and CDR2 SYGVNS come from the germline V gene. The CDR3 spells CASSVTGGSYEQYF. CDR3 in DNA: TGTGCCAGCAGTGTGACAGGTGGTTCCTACGAGCAGTACTTC.

The rearrangement links TRBV27 to TRBJ2-2, with D possibly matching TRBD1 (5 bases). Per germline, CDR1 MNHEY and CDR2 SMNVEV (reference sequence). V dropped 8 bases and J dropped 4 bases, with 17 bases sitting between them. This CDR3 has 15 amino acids. This CDR3 reads CASCVGPRSTGELFF. CDR3 nucleotides: TGTGCCAGCTGCGTGGGGCCCCGGTCCACCGGGGAGCTGTTTTTT.

The chain has TRBV9 and TRBJ2-3; 9 bases align to TRBD2. The V gene's germline CDR1 is SGDLS and CDR2 YYNGEE. Germline trimming cut 0 bases from V and 4 bases from J; bases unmatched to any gene: 6. The CDR3 runs 16 residues. CDR3 protein: CASSVARTSVSDTQYF. CDR3 nucleotides: TGTGCCAGCAGCGTAGCAAGGACTAGCGTATCAGATACGCAGTATTTT.

The chain has TRBV5-1 and TRBJ2-3, with D perhaps TRBD1 (5 bases). CDR1 is SGHRS, CDR2 YFSETQ, per germline. V lost 2 bases and J lost 5, with 15 bases in between. The CDR3 has 15 residues. Here the CDR3 DNA reads TGCGCCAGCAGCTTCAGGGCAGGGTCAGGAGATACGCAGTATTTT. This encodes CASSFRAGSGDTQYF.

The genes are TRBV7-8 and TRBJ2-5, with 7 bases fitting TRBD2. Losses at the gene ends were 2 bases for V and 4 bases for J; bases not matched to a gene: 16. This CDR3 is 18 amino acids long. Germline V CDR1 and CDR2: SGHVS, FQNEAQ. CDR3 nucleotide sequence: TGTGCCAGCAGCTTATTGGGAGGGGCAGGGCGAGTAGGAGAGACCCAGTACTTC. Amino acids: CASSLLGGAGRVGETQYF.

The chain links TRBV19 to TRBJ1-5; a possible D gene is TRBD1 (5 bases). The CDR3 totals 14 residues. The V gene lost 5 bases and the J gene lost 6 bases, with 14 bases spanning the gap. CDR1 LNHDA and CDR2 SQIVND come from the germline V gene (reference sequence). Here the CDR3 reads CASSRPGPVQPQHF. The CDR3 bases are TGTGCCAGTAGTCGGCCAGGGCCAGTTCAGCCCCAGCATTTT.

This chain connects TRBV18 to TRBJ1-6; TRBD1 is a possible D gene (5 bases). CDR3 size: 19 residues. Per germline, CDR1 KGHSH and CDR2 LQKENI. The V and J ends lost 1 base and 0 bases respectively, with 16 bases between them. The CDR3: CASSPLQGGGLSYNSPLHF. CDR3 in DNA: TGTGCCAGCTCACCACTTCAGGGAGGAGGTCTCTCCTATAATTCACCCCTCCACTTT.

This chain uses TRBV5-1 with TRBJ2-3; 10 bases match TRBD2. Germline CDR1 SGHRS, CDR2 YFSETQ. The CDR3 covers 16 residues. Unmatched junction bases numbered 3, after V lost 2 bases and J lost 0 bases. The CDR3 coding sequence is TGCGCCAGCAGCTTACATAGCGGGGGGAGCACAGATACGCAGTATTTT. Residues: CASSLHSGGSTDTQYF.

This chain connects TRBV9 to TRBJ1-6; 8 positions match TRBD1. Germline V gene sequence: CDR1 SGDLS, CDR2 YYNGEE. The length of the CDR3 is 16 residues. V was clipped by 1 base and J by 9 bases; unmatched bases: 9. CDR3 nucleotide sequence: TGTGCCAGCAGCGTAAAGGGAGGACAGGGCACTTCACCCCTCCACTTT. Its translation is CASSVKGGQGTSPLHF.

The chain joins TRBV7-8 to TRBJ1-5; D is perhaps TRBD1 (6 bases). Germline V lookup: CDR1 SGHVS, CDR2 FQNEAQ. The CDR3 is made up of 16 amino acids. The V end lost 4 bases, the J end lost 5 bases, and 18 bases lay between the germline ends. Here the CDR3 reads CASSWGRGSVYQPQHF. DNA for the CDR3: TGTGCCAGCAGCTGGGGGCGGGGGAGCGTGTATCAGCCCCAGCATTTT.

The rearrangement joins TRBV4-1 to TRBJ2-7; 11 bases line up with TRBD1. The V gene end was trimmed by 1 base and the J gene end by 0 bases; junction bases not matched to a gene: 11. This CDR3 spans 19 amino acids. Germline-derived CDR1 and CDR2 are MGHRA and YSYEKL. The CDR3 DNA is TGCGCCAGCAGCCAAGCTCCGGGACAGGGGGGGCGAAGCTCCTACGAGCAGTACTTC. It codes for CASSQAPGQGGRSSYEQYF.

The chain combines TRBV7-2 with TRBJ2-7; 10 bases are shared with TRBD2. The CDR3 sequence is 15 residues long. Unmatched junction bases numbered 7, after V lost 4 bases and J lost 4 bases. Looked up from germline, CDR1 is SGHTA and CDR2 is FQGNSA. The CDR3 reads CASSSNGLAAYEQYF. The DNA of the CDR3 is TGTGCCAGCAGCTCCAACGGACTAGCGGCATACGAGCAGTACTTC.

This chain uses TRBV2 with TRBJ2-1; perhaps TRBD2 as D (5 bases). Per germline, CDR1 SNHLY and CDR2 FYNNEI. This CDR3 spans 15 amino acids. Trimming took off 7 bases at V and 0 bases at J, with 13 bases between the two ends. The CDR3 DNA reads as TGTGCCAGCAATAGACTACCTAGCTCCTACAATGAGCAGTTCTTC. This codes for CASNRLPSSYNEQFF.